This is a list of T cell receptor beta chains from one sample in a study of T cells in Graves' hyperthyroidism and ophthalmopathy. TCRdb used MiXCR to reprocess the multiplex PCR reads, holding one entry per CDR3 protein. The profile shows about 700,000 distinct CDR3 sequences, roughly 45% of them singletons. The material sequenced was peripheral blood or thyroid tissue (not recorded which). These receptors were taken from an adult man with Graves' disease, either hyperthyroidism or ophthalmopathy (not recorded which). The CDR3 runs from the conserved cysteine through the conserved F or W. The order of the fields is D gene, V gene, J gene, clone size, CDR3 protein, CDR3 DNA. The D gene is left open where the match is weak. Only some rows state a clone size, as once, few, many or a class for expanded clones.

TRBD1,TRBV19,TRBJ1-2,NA,CASGFPGQGRGYTF,TGTGCCAGTGGGTTCCCGGGACAGGGCCGGGGCTACACCTTC
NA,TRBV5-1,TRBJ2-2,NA,CASRTGYGNTGELFF,TGCGCCAGCAGAACAGGTTATGGAAACACCGGGGAGCTGTTTTTT
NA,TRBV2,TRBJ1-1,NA,CASSEGGAFTEAFF,TGTGCCAGCAGTGAAGGGGGGGCCTTCACTGAAGCTTTCTTT
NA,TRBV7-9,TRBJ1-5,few,CASSLGGARSNQPQHF,TGTGCCAGCAGCTTAGGGGGGGCTCGGAGCAATCAGCCCCAGCATTTT
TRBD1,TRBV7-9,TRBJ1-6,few,CASSLGQGEVGSPLHF,TGTGCCAGCAGCTTGGGCCAGGGGGAGGTGGGTTCACCCCTCCACTTT
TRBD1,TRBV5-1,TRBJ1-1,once,CASSPDGQGMNTEAFF,TGCGCCAGCAGCCCAGACGGACAGGGAATGAACACTGAAGCTTTCTTT
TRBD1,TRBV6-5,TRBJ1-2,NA,CASSTRQGALNYGYTF,TGTGCCAGCAGTACCCGACAGGGGGCCTTGAACTATGGCTACACCTTC
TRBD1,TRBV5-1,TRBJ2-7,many,CASSTGQGGNEQYF,TGCGCCAGCAGCACGGGACAGGGGGGGAACGAGCAGTACTTC
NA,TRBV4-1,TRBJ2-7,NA,CASKAPNSYEQYF,TGCGCCAGCAAAGCGCCCAACTCCTACGAGCAGTACTTC
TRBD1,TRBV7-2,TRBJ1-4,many,CASSKWTGNNEKLFF,TGTGCCAGCAGCAAGTGGACAGGAAATAATGAAAAACTGTTTTTT
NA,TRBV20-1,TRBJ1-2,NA,CSALGGFGNTF,TGCAGTGCTCTCGGGGGGTTTGGCAACACCTTC
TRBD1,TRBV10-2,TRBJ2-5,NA,CASSGQGAQYF,TGCGCCAGCAGTGGGCAGGGGGCCCAGTACTTC
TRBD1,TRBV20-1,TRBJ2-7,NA,CSARVSGGSYEQYF,TGCAGTGCTAGAGTGTCAGGGGGCAGCTACGAGCAGTACTTC
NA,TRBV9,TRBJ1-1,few,CASSVGGGSTEAFF,TGTGCCAGCAGCGTGGGGGGGGGAAGCACTGAAGCTTTCTTT
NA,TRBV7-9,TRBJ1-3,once,CASTLRTTGNTIYF,TGTGCCAGCACCCTGAGGACAACTGGAAACACCATATATTTT
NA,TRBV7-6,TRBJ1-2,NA,CDSSIYLCSVVLHGGGYGYTF,NA
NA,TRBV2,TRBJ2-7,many,CASSEAGQYEQYF,TGTGCCAGCAGTGAAGCGGGGCAGTACGAGCAGTACTTC
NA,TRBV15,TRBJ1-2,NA,CATSSVDGYYGYTF,TGTGCCACCAGCAGCGTGGACGGGTACTATGGCTACACCTTC
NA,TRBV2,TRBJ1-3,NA,CASTQDASRGNTIYF,TGTGCCAGCACGCAGGACGCCTCAAGAGGAAACACCATATATTTT
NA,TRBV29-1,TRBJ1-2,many,CSVEDRFQSYGYTF,TGCAGCGTTGAAGATCGGTTCCAGTCCTATGGCTACACCTTC
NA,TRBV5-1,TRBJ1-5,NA,CASSLVPTEDQSQHF,TGCGCCAGCAGCTTGGTGCCTACAGAGGATCAGTCCCAGCATTTT
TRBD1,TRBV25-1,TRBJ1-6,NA,CASSDSGGAGSPLHF,TGTGCCAGCAGTGATTCAGGGGGCGCGGGTTCACCCCTCCACTTT
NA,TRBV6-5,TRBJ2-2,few,CASRRPGGPNTGELFF,TGTGCCAGCAGGCGACCGGGCGGGCCTAACACCGGGGAGCTGTTTTTT
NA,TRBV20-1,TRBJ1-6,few,CSARGGVNSPLHF,TGCAGTGCTAGAGGGGGGGTTAATTCACCCCTCCACTTT